A single sample is the source of the 28 T cell receptor beta chains below, sequenced in a study of blood T cell repertoires in COVID-19 (dated by TCRdb to the early 2020s). The library was prepared using the immunoSEQ multiplex PCR assay. TCRdb re-hosts the immuneACCESS table, in-frame sequences only. Its copies lack some clones; in the studies checked, an unresolved V gene accounts for under half of them, and the cause for the rest is not known. Present in this sample are approximately 130,000 clones, 75% to 90% of which were seen just once. The biggest ten clones account for about 16% of the sample. Sequencing was performed on peripheral blood. These TCRs come from a woman in her 50s who had recovered from COVID-19.

The CDR3 DNA is TGTGCCAGCAGTTTTGTGGCCAGCTCCTACGAGCAGTACTTC. This translates into CASSFVASSYEQYF. The rearrangement uses TRBV28 and TRBJ2-7; D gene unclear. CDR3 size: 14 residues. V lost 3 bases and J lost 0, with 9 bases in between. Germline CDR1 is MDHEN and CDR2 is SYDVKM.

The V and J genes are TRBV29-1 and TRBJ2-4; tentatively, D is TRBD2 (6 bases). CDR3 length: 14 amino acids. Trimming cost V 2 bases and J 3 bases, with 11 bases left between them. Germline V gene lookup returns CDR1 SQVTM and CDR2 ANQGSEA. The CDR3 protein is CSVELQGLKNIQYF. The DNA of the CDR3 is TGCAGCGTTGAACTTCAGGGACTCAAAAACATTCAGTACTTC.

With respect to this clone: An end of the junction does not agree with germline; a read error may underlie this. The chain has TRBV9 and TRBJ2-3; D not certain. Germline-derived CDR1 and CDR2 are SGDLS and YYNGEE. This CDR3 contains 13 residues. The CDR3 coding sequence is TGTGCCAGCAGCCCCCTCAGCACAGATATGCAGTATTTT. Its protein is CASSPLSTDMQYF. Using reference TRBV9 and TRBJ2-3 for the parts outside the CDR3, the full variable domain is DSGVTQTPKHLITATGQRVTLRCSPRSGDLSVYWYQQSLDQGLQFLIQYYNGEERAKGNILERFSAQQFPDLHSELNLSSLELGDSALYFCASSPLSTDMQYFGPGTRLTVL.

The V and J genes are TRBV28 and TRBJ1-2, with TRBD1 matching 12 bases. CDR1 and CDR2 from the germline V gene are MDHEN and SYDVKM. The CDR3 runs to 15 residues. V gave up 5 bases and J gave up 6 bases; unmatched junction bases: 7. DNA of the CDR3: TGTGCCAGCAGTCCTGGTGGGACAGGGGGCCATGGCTACACCTTC. As protein: CASSPGGTGGHGYTF.

The chain couples TRBV5-4 to TRBJ1-1, with D maybe TRBD1 (6 bases). V was clipped by 2 bases and J by 2 bases, with 10 bases between them. This CDR3 region has 14 residues. The germline V gene encodes CDR1 SGHNT and CDR2 YYREEE (reference sequence). Written as DNA, the CDR3 is TGTGCCAGCAGCTTATCCGGGACAAACACTGAAGCTTTCTTT. This codes for CASSLSGTNTEAFF. Combining the CDR3 with reference TRBV5-4 and TRBJ1-1 gives the whole variable domain ETGVTQSPTHLIKTRGQQVTLRCSSQSGHNTVSWYQQALGQGPQFIFQYYREEENGRGNFPPRFSGLQFPNYSSELNVNALELDDSALYLCASSLSGTNTEAFFGQGTRLTVV.

This sequence joins TRBV25-1 and TRBJ1-6; 7 bases are a match to TRBD1. This CDR3 comprises 15 residues. The germline V gene has CDR1 MGHDK and CDR2 SYGVNS. Trimming cost V 6 bases and J 7 bases; bases outside gene matches: 9. The CDR3 sequence: CASRPTGAPNSPLHF. For the CDR3, the DNA is TGTGCCAGCAGACCCACAGGGGCCCCCAATTCACCCCTCCACTTT.

V is TRBV11-2 and J is TRBJ2-5; TRBD1 aligns across 7 bases. This CDR3 comprises 14 residues. The germline V gene encodes CDR1 SGHAT and CDR2 FQNNGV. V was clipped by 5 bases and J by 5 bases; unmatched bases: 8. The DNA for the CDR3 is TGTGCCAGCAGCCGAGGGACAGTCGTGGAGACCCAGTACTTC. Translated: CASSRGTVVETQYF.

Here the CDR3 DNA reads TGTGCCAGCAGCTTGGAGGCGACGGGAGGAGAGACCCAGTACTTC. Its translation is CASSLEATGGETQYF. The rearrangement links TRBV5-5 to TRBJ2-5; 7 bases fit TRBD2. The CDR3 is made up of 15 amino acids. CDR1 and CDR2 from the germline V gene are SGHKS and YYEKEE (reference sequence). The V and J ends lost 0 bases and 4 bases, in that order; junction bases with no gene match: 6.

The chain couples TRBV3-1 (or the pseudogene TRBV3-2) to TRBJ2-3; possibly TRBD1 for D (6 bases). The CDR3 has 15 amino acids. CDR1 and CDR2 (germline): LGHDT, YNNKEL (reference sequence). Trimming took off 4 bases at V and 8 bases at J, with 19 bases between the two ends. CDR3 DNA: TGTGCCAGCAGCCTCAGGGGTCCTAGGAGAATTACGCAGTATTTT. It encodes CASSLRGPRRITQYF.

This chain joins TRBV5-1 and TRBJ1-1; 8 bases match TRBD1. This CDR3 has 15 residues. CDR1 SGHRS and CDR2 YFSETQ come from the germline V gene. Trimming removed 2 bases from V and 0 bases from J; junction bases left unmatched: 3. The CDR3 DNA is TGCGCCAGCAGCTTTACAGGGGGTTTGAACACTGAAGCTTTCTTT. It translates to CASSFTGGLNTEAFF.

The chain links TRBV6-6 to TRBJ2-1; the match to TRBD2 covers 9 bases. This CDR3 contains 14 residues. Unmatched junction bases numbered 7, after V lost 6 bases and J lost 7 bases. CDR1 is MNHNY and CDR2 is SVGAGI in the germline V gene (reference sequence). CDR3 nucleotide sequence: TGTGCCAGCAGCATGGGACTAGCTAAGAATGAGCAGTTCTTC. Amino acids: CASSMGLAKNEQFF.

The chain has TRBV19 and TRBJ1-5; D remains unclear. V was clipped by 7 bases and J by 4 bases, with 8 bases between them. Germline V gives CDR1 LNHDA, CDR2 SQIVND (reference sequence). CDR3 length: 12 residues. CDR3 region: CASIGGNQPQHF. The CDR3 coding sequence is TGTGCCAGTATTGGAGGAAATCAGCCCCAGCATTTT.

The J gene is TRBJ2-3, the V gene TRBV7-2; maybe TRBD2 (6 bases). Germline V lookup: CDR1 SGHTA, CDR2 FQGNSA. This CDR3 region has 15 residues. V was pared by 4 bases and J by 5 bases, with 16 bases between. In nucleotides, the CDR3 is TGTGCCAGCAGCTCCCGGGGAGGTTGGGGAGATACGCAGTATTTT. Its translation: CASSSRGGWGDTQYF.

The chain uses TRBV27 and TRBJ1-2; D remains unclear. V was cut by 0 bases and J by 2 bases, with 10 bases left in between. Looked up from germline, CDR1 is MNHEY and CDR2 is SMNVEV (reference sequence). CDR3 length equals 15 residues. CDR3 in DNA: TGTGCCAGCAGTTTATCCGGGATGCCAAACTATGGCTACACCTTC. Translating it yields CASSLSGMPNYGYTF.

This clone was seen a single time. V usage is TRBV12-3 or TRBV12-4 and J usage is TRBJ1-1, with a tentative D call TRBD1 (5 bases). This CDR3 has 13 amino acids. The V gene lost 6 bases and the J gene lost 4 bases, with 12 bases spanning the gap. The CDR3 loop reads CASRGWDSTEAFF. CDR3 DNA: TGTGCCAGCAGAGGTTGGGACTCCACTGAAGCTTTCTTT.

The chain links TRBV3-1 (or the pseudogene TRBV3-2) to TRBJ2-3; TRBD2 matches 9 bases. V dropped 3 bases and J dropped 4; count of bases not matched to a gene: 5. The CDR3 is made up of 15 amino acids. Germline V gives CDR1 LGHDT, CDR2 YNNKEL (reference sequence). The CDR3 DNA reads as TGTGCCAGCAGCCAGGTAGCGGGGGCTTCAGATACGCAGTATTTT. Protein sequence: CASSQVAGASDTQYF.

The V and J genes are TRBV10-3 and TRBJ1-2; D unclear. The CDR3 contains 13 residues. Trimming left V 2 bases short and J 2 bases short, with 6 bases between. The V gene's germline CDR1 is ENHRY and CDR2 SYGVKD. The CDR3 bases are TGTGCCATCAGTGAGGGGGAGAACTATGGCTACACCTTC. Protein product: CAISEGENYGYTF.

This rearrangement joins TRBV11-2 to TRBJ2-7, with TRBD1 identical over 7 bases. V lost 3 bases, J lost 3 bases, and 5 bases stayed unmatched. The CDR3 spans 14 residues. Germline loops: CDR1 SGHAT, CDR2 FQNNGV. CDR3 amino acids: CASSFIRGNYEQYF. CDR3 DNA sequence: TGTGCCAGCAGCTTCATCAGGGGGAACTACGAGCAGTACTTC.

The chain uses TRBV29-1 and TRBJ2-2, with a possible D match to TRBD2 (6 bases). V was clipped by 4 bases and J by 0 bases, with 18 bases between them. The CDR3 is made up of 17 amino acids. CDR1 is SQVTM, CDR2 ANQGSEA, per germline. CDR3: CSVARTGGFANTGELFF. CDR3 coding DNA: TGCAGCGTTGCAAGGACCGGAGGGTTCGCGAACACCGGGGAGCTGTTTTTT.

This chain uses TRBV5-8 with TRBJ2-2; tentatively, D is TRBD1 (5 bases). The CDR3 runs 15 residues. Trimming stripped 1 base from V and 1 base from J, with 8 bases between. The germline V gene has CDR1 SGHTS and CDR2 YDEGEE. The CDR3 is CASSLPGQNTGELFF. The CDR3 DNA sequence: TGTGCCAGCAGCTTGCCAGGGCAGAACACCGGGGAGCTGTTTTTT. The entire variable domain, with the rest obtained from reference TRBV5-8 and TRBJ2-2, is as follows: EAGVTQSPTHLIKTRGQQATLRCSPISGHTSVYWYQQALGLGLQFLLWYDEGEERNRGNFPPRFSGRQFPNYSSELNVNALELEDSALYLCASSLPGQNTGELFFGEGSRLTVL.

The chain uses TRBV6-5 and TRBJ1-3, with D tentatively TRBD1 (6 bases). Germline-derived CDR1 and CDR2 are MNHEY and SVGAGI. This CDR3 is 16 amino acids long. The V and J ends lost 0 bases and 0 bases respectively, with 9 bases between them. The CDR3 is CASSYSRGGSGNTIYF. The CDR3 bases are TGTGCCAGCAGTTACTCGAGAGGGGGCTCTGGAAACACCATATATTTT.

The CDR3 DNA follows: TGCGCCAGCAGTGACACAGGGGGCTCTGGAAACACCATATATTTT. As protein: CASSDTGGSGNTIYF. This chain links TRBV10-1 with TRBJ1-3, with TRBD1 identical over 8 bases. The CDR3 runs 15 residues. The germline CDR1 and CDR2 sequences are WNHNN and SYGVQD (reference sequence). The V and J ends lost 3 bases and 0 bases, in that order; junction bases with no gene match: 1.

The chain uses TRBV7-2 and TRBJ1-6, with a weak D call TRBD1 (6 bases). The CDR3 consists of 15 residues. Germline CDR1 reads SGHTA; CDR2 reads FQGNSA. V was clipped by 1 base and J by 7 bases, with 11 bases between them. The CDR3 protein is CASSLGTGTNSPLHF. The CDR3, as DNA: TGTGCCAGCAGCTTAGGGACCGGGACAAATTCACCCCTCCACTTT.

Only a few counts were recorded for this clone. The chain joins TRBV6-5 to TRBJ1-5, with TRBD1 as a possible D gene (6 bases). V gave up 7 bases and J gave up 9 bases, with 19 bases separating them. Germline CDR1 reads MNHEY; CDR2 reads SVGAGI. The CDR3 contains 14 residues. The CDR3 coding sequence is TGTGCCAGCAACTTACAGGGTGATCCGCGGCCCCAGCATTTT. Translated: CASNLQGDPRPQHF.

The rearrangement joins TRBV18 to TRBJ2-7, with D hard to call. CDR1 and CDR2 (germline): KGHSH, LQKENI. The V and J ends lost 2 bases and 0 bases respectively, with 8 bases between them. The CDR3 contains 14 residues. CDR3 DNA sequence: TGTGCCAGCTCACCATATCCGGGCTCCTACGAGCAGTACTTC. Amino acid sequence: CASSPYPGSYEQYF.

The chain employs TRBV27 and TRBJ1-6; TRBD1 might be the D (6 bases). This CDR3 is 13 amino acids long. Germline V gives CDR1 MNHEY, CDR2 SMNVEV (reference sequence). V was cut by 7 bases and J by 9 bases, with 13 bases left in between. Written as DNA, the CDR3 is TGTGCCAGCAAGAGGACAGCCACTTCACCCCTCCACTTT. Translating it yields CASKRTATSPLHF.

This chain connects TRBV15 to TRBJ1-5; D gene uncertain. Germline loops: CDR1 LNHNV, CDR2 YYDKDF (reference sequence). V was pared by 0 bases and J by 5 bases, with 11 bases between. The CDR3 extends over 15 amino acids. The CDR3 coding sequence is TGTGCCACCAGCAGAGAAAAGGCGGGTTATCAGCCCCAGCATTTT. Translation: CATSREKAGYQPQHF.

V is TRBV19 and J is TRBJ2-1, with TRBD2 identical over 12 bases. Germline-derived CDR1 and CDR2 are LNHDA and SQIVND (reference sequence). The CDR3 has 13 residues. J gave up 10 bases and V 4 bases, and 2 bases lay outside the gene matches. CDR3 loop: CASSRGLAGEQFF. CDR3 nucleotide sequence: TGTGCCAGTAGTAGAGGACTAGCGGGGGAGCAGTTCTTC.